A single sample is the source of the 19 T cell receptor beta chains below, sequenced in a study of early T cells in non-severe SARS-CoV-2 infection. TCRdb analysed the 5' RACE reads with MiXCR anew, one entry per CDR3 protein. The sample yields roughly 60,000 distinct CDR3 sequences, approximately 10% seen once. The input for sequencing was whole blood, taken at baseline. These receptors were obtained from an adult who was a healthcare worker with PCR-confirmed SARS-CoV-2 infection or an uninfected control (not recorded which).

The CDR3 region is CASSLLAGVDIQYF. In nucleotides, the CDR3 is TGTGCCAGCAGCTTACTAGCGGGCGTTGACATTCAGTACTTC. The chain carries TRBV11-2 and TRBJ2-4; 8 bases match TRBD2. Trimming took 2 bases from V and 8 from J; bases not matched to a gene: 5. Germline lookup yields CDR1 SGHAT and CDR2 FQNNGV. The CDR3 is made up of 14 amino acids. The variable domain in full, completed from reference TRBV11-2 and TRBJ2-4, reads EAGVAQSPRYKIIEKRQSVAFWCNPISGHATLYWYQQILGQGPKLLIQFQNNGVVDDSQLPKDRFSAERLKGVDSTLKIQPAKLEDSAVYLCASSLLAGVDIQYFGAGTRLSVL.

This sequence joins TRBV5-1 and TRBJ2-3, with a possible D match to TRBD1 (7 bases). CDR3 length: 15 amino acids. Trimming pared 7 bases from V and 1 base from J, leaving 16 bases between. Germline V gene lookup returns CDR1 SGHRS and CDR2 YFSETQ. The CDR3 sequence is CASPGGQLRTDTQYF. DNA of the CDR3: TGCGCCAGCCCCGGGGGACAGCTTCGCACAGATACGCAGTATTTT.

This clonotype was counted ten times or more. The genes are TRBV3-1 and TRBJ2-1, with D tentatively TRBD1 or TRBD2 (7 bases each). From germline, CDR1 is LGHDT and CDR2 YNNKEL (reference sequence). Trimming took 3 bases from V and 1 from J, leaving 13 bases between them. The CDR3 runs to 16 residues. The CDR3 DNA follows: TGTGCCAGCAGCCACAGGGGGACTAAATCCTACAATGAGCAGTTCTTC. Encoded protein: CASSHRGTKSYNEQFF.

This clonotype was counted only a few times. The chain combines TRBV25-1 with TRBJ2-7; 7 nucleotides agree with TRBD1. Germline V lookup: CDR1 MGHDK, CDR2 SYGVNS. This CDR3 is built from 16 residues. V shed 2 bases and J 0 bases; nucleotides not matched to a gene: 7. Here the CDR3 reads CASSERGQPYSYEQYF. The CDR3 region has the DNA TGTGCCAGCAGTGAACGGGGACAGCCATACTCCTACGAGCAGTACTTC.

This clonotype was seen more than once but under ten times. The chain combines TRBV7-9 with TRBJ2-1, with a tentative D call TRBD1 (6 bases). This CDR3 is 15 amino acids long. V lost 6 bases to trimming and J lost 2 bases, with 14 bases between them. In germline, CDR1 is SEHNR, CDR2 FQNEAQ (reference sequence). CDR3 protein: CASSKTRGPYNEQFF. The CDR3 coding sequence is TGTGCCAGCAGTAAAACCAGGGGACCCTACAATGAGCAGTTCTTC.

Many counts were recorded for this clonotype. CDR3 sequence reads: CASSGGQIITEAFF. The CDR3 DNA sequence: TGTGCCAGCAGCGGGGGACAAATAATCACTGAAGCTTTCTTT. This rearrangement joins TRBV7-3 to TRBJ1-1, with D possibly TRBD1 on 6 matching bases. The V gene lost 5 bases and the J gene lost 4 bases, with 14 bases spanning the gap. In germline, CDR1 is SGHTA, CDR2 FQGTGA. This CDR3 is built from 14 residues.

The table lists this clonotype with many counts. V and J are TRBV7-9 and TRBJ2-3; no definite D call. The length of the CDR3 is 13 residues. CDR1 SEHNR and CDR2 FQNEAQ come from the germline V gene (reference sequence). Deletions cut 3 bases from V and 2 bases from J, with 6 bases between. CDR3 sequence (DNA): TGTGCCAGCAGCTTCCGAGACACAGATACGCAGTATTTT. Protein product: CASSFRDTDTQYF.

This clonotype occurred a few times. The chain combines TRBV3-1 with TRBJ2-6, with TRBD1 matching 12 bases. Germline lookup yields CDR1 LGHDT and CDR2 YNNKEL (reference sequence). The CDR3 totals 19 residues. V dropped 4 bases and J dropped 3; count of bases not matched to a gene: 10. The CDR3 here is CASSRSGDRGLFGANVLTF. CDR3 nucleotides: TGTGCCAGCAGCCGATCGGGGGACAGGGGGCTGTTTGGGGCCAACGTCCTGACTTTC.

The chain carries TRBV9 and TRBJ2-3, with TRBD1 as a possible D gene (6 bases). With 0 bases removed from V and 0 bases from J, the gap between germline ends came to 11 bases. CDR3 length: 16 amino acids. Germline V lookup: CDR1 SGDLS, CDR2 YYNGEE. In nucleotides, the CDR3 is TGTGCCAGCAGCGTAGCGGCAGGGGCAAGCACAGATACGCAGTATTTT. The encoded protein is CASSVAAGASTDTQYF.

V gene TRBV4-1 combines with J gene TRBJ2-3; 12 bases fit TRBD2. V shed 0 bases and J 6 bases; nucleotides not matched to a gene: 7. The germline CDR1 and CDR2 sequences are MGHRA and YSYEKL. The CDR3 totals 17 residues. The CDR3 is CASSQEMTSGGWDTQYF. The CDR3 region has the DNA TGCGCCAGCAGCCAAGAAATGACTAGCGGGGGTTGGGATACGCAGTATTTT.

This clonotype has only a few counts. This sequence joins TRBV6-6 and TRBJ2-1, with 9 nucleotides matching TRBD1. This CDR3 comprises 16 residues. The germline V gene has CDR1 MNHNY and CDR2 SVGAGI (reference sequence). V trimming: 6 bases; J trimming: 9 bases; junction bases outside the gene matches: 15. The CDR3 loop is CASRPAGTGLLGEQFF. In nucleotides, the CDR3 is TGTGCCAGCAGGCCAGCCGGGACAGGGCTCCTGGGTGAGCAGTTCTTC.

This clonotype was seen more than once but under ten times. As DNA, the CDR3 is TGTGCCAGCAGTGCCCGCTTACCTAACACAGATACGCAGTATTTT. Encoded protein: CASSARLPNTDTQYF. The chain recombines TRBV12-3 or TRBV12-4 with TRBJ2-3; no clear D gene. V was cut by 5 bases and J by 2 bases, with 14 bases left in between. The CDR3 covers 15 residues.

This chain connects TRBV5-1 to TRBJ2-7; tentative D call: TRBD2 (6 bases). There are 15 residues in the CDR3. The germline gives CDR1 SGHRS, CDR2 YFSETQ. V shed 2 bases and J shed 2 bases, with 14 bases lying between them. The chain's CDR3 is CASSLIPGETYEQYF. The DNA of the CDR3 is TGCGCCAGCAGCTTAATTCCGGGGGAGACCTACGAGCAGTACTTC. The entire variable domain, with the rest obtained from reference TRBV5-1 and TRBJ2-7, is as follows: KAGVTQTPRYLIKTRGQQVTLSCSPISGHRSVSWYQQTPGQGLQFLFEYFSETQRNKGNFPGRFSGRQFSNSRSEMNVSTLELGDSALYLCASSLIPGETYEQYFGPGTRLTVT.

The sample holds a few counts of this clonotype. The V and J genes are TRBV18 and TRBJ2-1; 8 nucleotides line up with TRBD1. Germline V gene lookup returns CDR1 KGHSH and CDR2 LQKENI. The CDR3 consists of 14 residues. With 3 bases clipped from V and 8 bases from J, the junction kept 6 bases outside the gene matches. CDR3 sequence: CASSPGTGDDEQFF. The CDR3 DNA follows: TGTGCCAGCTCACCCGGGACAGGTGACGATGAGCAGTTCTTC.

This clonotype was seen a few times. CDR3 in amino acids: CASAQGSNTGELFF. In nucleotides, the CDR3 is TGCGCCAGCGCACAGGGCTCGAACACCGGGGAGCTGTTTTTT. The chain joins TRBV5-1 to TRBJ2-2, with TRBD1 as a possible D gene (6 bases). Germline CDR1 is SGHRS and CDR2 is YFSETQ. The CDR3 extends over 14 amino acids. The V end was cut by 7 bases, the J end by 0 bases, with 10 bases between.

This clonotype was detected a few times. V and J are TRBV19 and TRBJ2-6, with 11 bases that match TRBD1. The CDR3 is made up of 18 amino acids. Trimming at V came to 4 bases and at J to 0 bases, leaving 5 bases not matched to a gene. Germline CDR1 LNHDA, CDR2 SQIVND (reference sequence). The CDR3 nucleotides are TGTGCCAGTAGTAGAGGGACAGGGGGTCCCTCTGGGGCCAACGTCCTGACTTTC. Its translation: CASSRGTGGPSGANVLTF.

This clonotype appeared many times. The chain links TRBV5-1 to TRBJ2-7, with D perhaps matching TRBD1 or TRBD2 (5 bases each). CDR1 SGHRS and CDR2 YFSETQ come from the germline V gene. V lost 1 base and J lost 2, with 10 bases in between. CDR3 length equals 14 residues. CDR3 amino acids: CASSLTGPTYEQYF. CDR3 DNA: TGCGCCAGCAGCTTGACGGGACCCACCTACGAGCAGTACTTC.

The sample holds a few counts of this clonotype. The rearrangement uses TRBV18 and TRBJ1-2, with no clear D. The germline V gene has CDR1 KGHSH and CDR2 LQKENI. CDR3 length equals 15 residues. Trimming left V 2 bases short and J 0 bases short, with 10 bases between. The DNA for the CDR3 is TGTGCCAGCTCACCATGGGCGCAGGCTAACTATGGCTACACCTTC. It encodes CASSPWAQANYGYTF.

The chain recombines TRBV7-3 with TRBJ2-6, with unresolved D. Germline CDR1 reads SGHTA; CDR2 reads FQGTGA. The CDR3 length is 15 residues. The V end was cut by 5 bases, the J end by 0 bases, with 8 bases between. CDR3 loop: CASSPDPSGANVLTF. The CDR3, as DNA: TGTGCCAGCAGCCCAGACCCCTCTGGGGCCAACGTCCTGACTTTC.